These 7 T cell receptor beta chains came from one sample sequenced in a study of cytomegalovirus exposure and HLA in healthy donors. Amplification used 60 Vbeta primers and 13 Jbeta primers. Only in-frame clones appear in the TCRdb table, and some are missing; sequencing was by immunoSEQ multiplex PCR. The profile shows 90,000 or so clones, about three quarters of them singletons. The sequencing sample was made of PBMCs. Receptors were obtained from a boy between 10 and 17 years old in good health and CMV-seronegative.

The V gene is TRBV27, the J gene TRBJ2-3; 7 nucleotides agree with TRBD2. This CDR3 has 13 residues. Germline V gene lookup returns CDR1 MNHEY and CDR2 SMNVEV (reference sequence). V was clipped by 5 bases and J by 8 bases; unmatched bases: 7. The CDR3 sequence: CASSILTSSTQYF. The CDR3 region has the DNA TGTGCCAGCAGTATATTGACTAGCAGTACGCAGTATTTT.

J is TRBJ1-1 and V is TRBV5-1; D perhaps matches TRBD1 (5 bases). Germline V gene sequence: CDR1 SGHRS, CDR2 YFSETQ. The ends were cut back, 2 bases at V and 1 base at J, with 15 bases in the middle. The CDR3 sequence is 16 residues long. The CDR3 reads CASSLGVGVSNTEAFF. CDR3 bases: TGCGCCAGCAGCTTAGGGGTCGGAGTATCGAACACTGAAGCTTTCTTT.

This sequence joins TRBV19 and TRBJ2-1, with TRBD1 matching over 8 bases. Germline CDR1 reads LNHDA; CDR2 reads SQIVND (reference sequence). This CDR3 spans 11 amino acids. Trimming removed 5 bases from V and 12 bases from J; junction bases left unmatched: 3. The CDR3, as DNA: TGTGCCAGTAGTGCGGACAGGGTGCAGTTCTTC. Amino acid sequence: CASSADRVQFF.

The chain employs TRBV4-3 and TRBJ1-1; 7 nucleotides agree with TRBD1. In germline, CDR1 is LGHNA, CDR2 YSLEER. Trimming at V came to 4 bases and at J to 1 base, leaving 6 bases not matched to a gene. The CDR3 extends over 15 amino acids. The CDR3 DNA follows: TGCGCCAGCAGCCCGGGGACAGTTGGGAACACTGAAGCTTTCTTT. It yields the protein CASSPGTVGNTEAFF.

The gene calls are TRBV18 and TRBJ1-4; TRBD1 is a possible D gene (6 bases). Germline CDR1 reads KGHSH; CDR2 reads LQKENI. The CDR3 covers 13 residues. V lost 6 bases, J lost 7 bases, and 12 bases lay in between. The CDR3 coding sequence is TGTGCCAGCTCTGGGGGCTTAGGTGAAAAACTGTTTTTT. Protein: CASSGGLGEKLFF.

The chain combines TRBV5-1 with TRBJ1-1, with a weak D call TRBD1 (5 bases). Germline values: CDR1 SGHRS, CDR2 YFSETQ. Trimming pared 4 bases from V and 5 bases from J, leaving 12 bases between. There are 13 residues in the CDR3. The CDR3: CASSQYGTTEAFF. The CDR3 bases are TGCGCCAGCAGCCAGTATGGGACTACTGAAGCTTTCTTT.

CDR3 coding DNA: TGTGCCTGGAGTGTACTGGGTCAGGGAGGGTACTTC. Residues: CAWSVLGQGGYF. The genes are TRBV30 and TRBJ2-5, with a weak D call TRBD2 (6 bases). CDR1 is GTSNPN and CDR2 is SVGIG in the germline V gene (reference sequence). This CDR3 region has 12 residues. The ends were cut back, 0 bases at V and 13 bases at J, with 15 bases in the middle.